These 8 T cell receptor beta chains share one sample of origin, sequenced in a study of blood T cell repertoires in COVID-19. Clones were read by immunoSEQ multiplex PCR, and TCRdb kept only the in-frame ones, dropping some. The sample consists of about 200,000 clones, around 85% of them appearing once. The source material was peripheral blood. These receptors were obtained from a man aged 55 to 70 with COVID-19, enrolled during active disease.

The chain is built from TRBV9 and TRBJ1-3, with TRBD1 matching over 8 bases. The CDR3 runs 15 residues. CDR1 SGDLS and CDR2 YYNGEE come from the germline V gene. The V gene end was trimmed by 3 bases and the J gene end by 4 bases; junction bases not matched to a gene: 6. The CDR3 here is CASSAYWTGGNTIYF. CDR3 bases: TGTGCCAGCAGCGCGTACTGGACAGGGGGAAACACCATATATTTT.

The V gene is TRBV5-1, the J gene TRBJ2-3, with TRBD2 identical over 12 bases. CDR3 length equals 18 residues. V was clipped by 0 bases and J by 0 bases; unmatched bases: 5. The germline CDR1 and CDR2 sequences are SGHRS and YFSETQ. The CDR3 spells CASSLGLAGVGSTDTQYF. In nucleotides, the CDR3 is TGCGCCAGCAGCTTGGGACTAGCGGGGGTTGGAAGCACAGATACGCAGTATTTT.

The chain joins TRBV29-1 to TRBJ1-1; 7 bases line up with TRBD1. Germline V gene lookup returns CDR1 SQVTM and CDR2 ANQGSEA. The CDR3 consists of 13 residues. V was pared by 6 bases and J by 0 bases, with 4 bases of the junction left unmatched. Here the CDR3 DNA reads TGCAGCGTGTCGGACAGGTTGAACACTGAAGCTTTCTTT. Protein product: CSVSDRLNTEAFF.

This chain uses TRBV7-3 with TRBJ2-7, with D perhaps TRBD1 (6 bases). Trimming took off 5 bases at V and 6 bases at J, with 17 bases between the two ends. The CDR3 is 14 amino acids. CDR1 is SGHTA and CDR2 is FQGTGA in the germline V gene. Written as DNA, the CDR3 is TGTGCCAGCAGCCTCGGGACACCCGGTGGCGAGCAGTACTTC. This translates into CASSLGTPGGEQYF.

CDR3 sequence reads: CASSSTSGAETQYF. CDR3 sequence (DNA): TGTGCCAGCAGCTCCACTAGCGGGGCAGAGACCCAGTACTTC. The chain is built from TRBV7-9 and TRBJ2-5, with 10 bases aligning to TRBD2. The CDR3 is 14 residues long. The V gene's germline CDR1 is SEHNR and CDR2 FQNEAQ (reference sequence). With 4 bases clipped from V and 4 bases from J, the junction kept 3 bases outside the gene matches.

Of note for this clone: Other nucleotide sequences in the sample specify the same CDR3. The chain carries TRBV9 and TRBJ1-6, with 9 bases fitting TRBD1. Germline loops: CDR1 SGDLS, CDR2 YYNGEE. Germline trimming cut 2 bases from V and 4 bases from J; bases unmatched to any gene: 1. The CDR3 totals 15 residues. The CDR3 DNA reads TGTGCCAGCAGCGTGGGACAGGGTTATAATTCACCCCTCCACTTT. This gives the protein CASSVGQGYNSPLHF.

The chain is built from TRBV19 and TRBJ1-1; D perhaps matches TRBD1 (5 bases). V shed 3 bases and J shed 4 bases, with 12 bases lying between them. CDR3 length: 14 amino acids. CDR1 is LNHDA and CDR2 is SQIVND in the germline V gene (reference sequence). The CDR3, as DNA: TGTGCCAGTAGTATCAAGGGGCAGGGCACTGAAGCTTTCTTT. Translating gives CASSIKGQGTEAFF.

The rearrangement uses TRBV28 and TRBJ1-3, with TRBD1 identical over 12 bases. The CDR3 runs 13 residues. In germline, CDR1 is MDHEN, CDR2 SYDVKM. V trimming: 6 bases; J trimming: 8 bases; junction bases outside the gene matches: 2. The CDR3 is CASRGQGADTIYF. The CDR3 DNA follows: TGTGCCAGCAGGGGACAGGGGGCTGACACCATATATTTT.